The subject of this entry is one TCR beta chain. Its target is not known. This sample is drawn from a study of immune heterogeneity within non-small cell lung tumors. On the study more broadly: Squamous cell carcinomas accounted for 4 of the tumors, non-squamous carcinomas for 10, and 1 was not otherwise specified.

Study observations and caveats: Largely distinct from one individual patient to the next were the high-frequency T-cell receptor beta clonotypes. The study found that local T-cell clonality correlated moderately but significantly with local tumor mutational burden (R roughly 0.3).

Amplification of TCR beta CDR3 was performed by multiplex PCR with 32 V and 13 J primers. TCRdb reprocessed the multiplex PCR reads via MiXCR and lists one record per CDR3 protein. In the table there are under 25,000 distinct CDR3 sequences, 25% to 35% of which are singletons. Template came from bulk tumor genomic DNA, at approximately 540 ng per sample. Several spatially distant biopsies were obtained per primary tumor intraoperatively. Patients had untreated, newly diagnosed non-small cell lung cancer and underwent curative surgery. Individuals who provided samples were patients with newly diagnosed non-small cell lung cancer who were having surgery with curative intent. Specimen: lung tumor tissue. The receptor was derived from a man in his forties with non-small cell lung cancer.

The CDR3 spells CASSTWRGAALGANVLTF. As DNA, the CDR3 is TGTGCCAGTAGTACTTGGAGGGGGGCAGCCTTGGGGGCCAACGTCCTGACTTTC. The chain combines TRBV19 with TRBJ2-6; tentatively, D is TRBD1 or TRBD2 (6 bases each). Germline values: CDR1 LNHDA, CDR2 SQIVND (reference sequence). With 4 bases removed from V and 4 bases from J, the gap between germline ends came to 20 bases. The CDR3 has 18 amino acids.